This T cell receptor beta chain is drawn from a study of control samples from healthy donors and cancer patients. Assay used: immunoSEQ multiplex PCR; TCRdb lists only in-frame clones, some missing. The top ten clones hold approximately 3% of a sample with some 100,000 clones, about nine tenths of them seen once. Material for sequencing was blood. This TCR was recovered from a human donor in good health. The donor label of this sample is uncertain.

The CDR3 DNA reads TGTGCCAGCAGCCAGGGTGACGGTGGCAATCAGCCCCAGCATTTT. The encoded protein is CASSQGDGGNQPQHF. This chain connects TRBV7-9 to TRBJ1-5, with D perhaps matching TRBD1 (5 bases). V was shortened by 5 bases and J by 2 bases, with 13 bases between the two germline ends. The CDR3 sequence is 15 residues long. Germline assignment: CDR1 SEHNR and CDR2 FQNEAQ (reference sequence).